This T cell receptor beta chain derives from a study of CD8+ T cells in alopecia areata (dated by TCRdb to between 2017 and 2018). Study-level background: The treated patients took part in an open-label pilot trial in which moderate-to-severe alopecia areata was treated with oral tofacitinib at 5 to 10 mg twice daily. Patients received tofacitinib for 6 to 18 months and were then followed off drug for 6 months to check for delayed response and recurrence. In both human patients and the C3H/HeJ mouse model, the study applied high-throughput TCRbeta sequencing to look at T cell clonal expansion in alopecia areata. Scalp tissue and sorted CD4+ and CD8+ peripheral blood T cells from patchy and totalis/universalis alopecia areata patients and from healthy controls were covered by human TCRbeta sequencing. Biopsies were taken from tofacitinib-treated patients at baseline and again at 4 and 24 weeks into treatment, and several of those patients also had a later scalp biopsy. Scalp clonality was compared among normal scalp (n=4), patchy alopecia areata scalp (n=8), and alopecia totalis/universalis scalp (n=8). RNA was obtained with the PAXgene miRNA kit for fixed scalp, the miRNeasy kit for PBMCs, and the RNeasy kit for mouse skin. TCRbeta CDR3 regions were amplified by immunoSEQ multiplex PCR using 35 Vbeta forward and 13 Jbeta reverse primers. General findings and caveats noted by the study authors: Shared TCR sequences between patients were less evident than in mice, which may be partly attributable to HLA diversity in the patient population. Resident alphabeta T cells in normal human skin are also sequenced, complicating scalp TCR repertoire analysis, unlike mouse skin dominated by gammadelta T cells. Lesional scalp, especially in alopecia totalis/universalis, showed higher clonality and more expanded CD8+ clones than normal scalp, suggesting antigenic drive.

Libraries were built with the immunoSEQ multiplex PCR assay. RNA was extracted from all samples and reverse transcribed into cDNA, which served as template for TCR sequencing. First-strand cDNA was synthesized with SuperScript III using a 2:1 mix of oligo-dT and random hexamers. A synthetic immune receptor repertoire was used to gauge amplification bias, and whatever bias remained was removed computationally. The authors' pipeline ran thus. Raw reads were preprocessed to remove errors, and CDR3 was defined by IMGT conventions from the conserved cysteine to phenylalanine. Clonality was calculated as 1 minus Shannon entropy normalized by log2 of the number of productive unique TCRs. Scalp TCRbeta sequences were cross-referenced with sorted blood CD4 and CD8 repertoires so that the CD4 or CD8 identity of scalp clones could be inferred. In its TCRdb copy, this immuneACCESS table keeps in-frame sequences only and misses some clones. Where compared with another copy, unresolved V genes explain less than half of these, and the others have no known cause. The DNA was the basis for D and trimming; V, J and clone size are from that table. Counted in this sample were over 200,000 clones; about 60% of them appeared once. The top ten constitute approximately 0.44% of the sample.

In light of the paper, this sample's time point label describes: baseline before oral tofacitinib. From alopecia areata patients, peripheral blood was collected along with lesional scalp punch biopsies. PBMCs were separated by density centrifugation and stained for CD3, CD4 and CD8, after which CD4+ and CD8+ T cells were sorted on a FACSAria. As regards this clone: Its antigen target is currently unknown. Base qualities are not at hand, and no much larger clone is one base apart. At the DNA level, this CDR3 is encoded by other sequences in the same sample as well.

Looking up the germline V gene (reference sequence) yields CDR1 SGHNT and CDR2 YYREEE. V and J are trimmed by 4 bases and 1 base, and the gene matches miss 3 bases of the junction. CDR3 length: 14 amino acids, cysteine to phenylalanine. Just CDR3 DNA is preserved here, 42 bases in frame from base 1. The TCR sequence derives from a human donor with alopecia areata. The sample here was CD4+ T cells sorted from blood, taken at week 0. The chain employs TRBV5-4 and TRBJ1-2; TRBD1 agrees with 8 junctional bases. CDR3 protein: CASSLGQGNYGYTF. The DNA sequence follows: TGTGCCAGCAGCCTCGGACAGGGTAACTATGGCTACACCTTC.